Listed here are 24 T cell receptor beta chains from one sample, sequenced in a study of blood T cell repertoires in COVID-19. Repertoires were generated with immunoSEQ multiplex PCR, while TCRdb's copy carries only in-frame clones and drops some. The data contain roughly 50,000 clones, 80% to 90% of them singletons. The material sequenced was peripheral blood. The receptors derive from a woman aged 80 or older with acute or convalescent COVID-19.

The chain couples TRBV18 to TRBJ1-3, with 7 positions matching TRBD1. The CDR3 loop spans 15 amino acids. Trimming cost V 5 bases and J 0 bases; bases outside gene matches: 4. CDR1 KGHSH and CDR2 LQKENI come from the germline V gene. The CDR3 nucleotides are TGTGCCAGCTCAGGCCGGGACAGCTCTGGAAACACCATATATTTT. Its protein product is CASSGRDSSGNTIYF. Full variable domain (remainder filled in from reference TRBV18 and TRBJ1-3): NAGVMQNPRHLVRRRGQEARLRCSPMKGHSHVYWYRQLPEEGLKFMVYLQKENIIDESGMPKERFSAEFPKEGPSILRIQQVVRGDSAAYFCASSGRDSSGNTIYFGEGSWLTVV.

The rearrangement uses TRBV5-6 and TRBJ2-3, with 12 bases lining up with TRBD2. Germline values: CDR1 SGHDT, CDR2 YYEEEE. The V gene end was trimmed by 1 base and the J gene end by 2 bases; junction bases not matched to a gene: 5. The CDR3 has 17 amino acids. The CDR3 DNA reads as TGTGCCAGCAGCTTGTCCCGGACTAGCGGGGACACAGATACGCAGTATTTT. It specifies CASSLSRTSGDTDTQYF. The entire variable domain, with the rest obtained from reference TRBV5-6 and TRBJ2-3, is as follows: DAGVTQSPTHLIKTRGQQVTLRCSPKSGHDTVSWYQQALGQGPQFIFQYYEEEERQRGNFPDRFSGHQFPNYSSELNVNALLLGDSALYLCASSLSRTSGDTDTQYFGPGTRLTVL.

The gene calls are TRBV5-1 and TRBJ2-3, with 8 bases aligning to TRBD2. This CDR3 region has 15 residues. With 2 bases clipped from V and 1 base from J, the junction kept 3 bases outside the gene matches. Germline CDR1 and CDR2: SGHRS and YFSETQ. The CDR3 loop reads CASSLAGVGTDTQYF. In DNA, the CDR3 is TGCGCCAGCAGCTTAGCGGGGGTAGGCACAGATACGCAGTATTTT.

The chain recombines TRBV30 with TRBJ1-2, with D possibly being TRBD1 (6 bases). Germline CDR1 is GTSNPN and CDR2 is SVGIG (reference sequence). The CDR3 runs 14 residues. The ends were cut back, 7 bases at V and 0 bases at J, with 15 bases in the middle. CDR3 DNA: TGTGCCTCTCGGGGGGCCAGTACTAACTATGGCTACACCTTC. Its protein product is CASRGASTNYGYTF.

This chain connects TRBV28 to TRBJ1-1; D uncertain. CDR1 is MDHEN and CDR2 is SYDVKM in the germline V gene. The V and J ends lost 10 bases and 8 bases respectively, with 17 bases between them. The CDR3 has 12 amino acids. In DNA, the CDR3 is TGTGCCACCTCGGGAAGGATTAAAGAAGCTTTCTTT. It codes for CATSGRIKEAFF.

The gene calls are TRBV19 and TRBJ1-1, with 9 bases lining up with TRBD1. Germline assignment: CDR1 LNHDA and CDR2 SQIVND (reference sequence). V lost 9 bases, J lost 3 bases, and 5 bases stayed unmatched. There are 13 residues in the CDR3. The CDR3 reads CASDRGRDTEAFF. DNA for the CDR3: TGTGCCAGCGACAGGGGGAGGGACACTGAAGCTTTCTTT.

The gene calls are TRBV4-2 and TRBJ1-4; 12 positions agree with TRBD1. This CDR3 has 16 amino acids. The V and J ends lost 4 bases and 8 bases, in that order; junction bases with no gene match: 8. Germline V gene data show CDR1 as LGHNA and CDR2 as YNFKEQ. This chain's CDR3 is CASSRPTGTGGEKLFF. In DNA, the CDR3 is TGTGCCAGCAGCCGCCCCACCGGGACAGGGGGCGAAAAACTGTTTTTT.

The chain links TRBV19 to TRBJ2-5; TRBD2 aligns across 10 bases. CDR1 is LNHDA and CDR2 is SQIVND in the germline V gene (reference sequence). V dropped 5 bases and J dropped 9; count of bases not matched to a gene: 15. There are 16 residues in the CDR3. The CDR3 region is CASSPRGSGGAGSQYF. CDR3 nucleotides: TGTGCCAGTAGTCCTCGTGGGAGCGGGGGGGCCGGATCCCAGTACTTC.

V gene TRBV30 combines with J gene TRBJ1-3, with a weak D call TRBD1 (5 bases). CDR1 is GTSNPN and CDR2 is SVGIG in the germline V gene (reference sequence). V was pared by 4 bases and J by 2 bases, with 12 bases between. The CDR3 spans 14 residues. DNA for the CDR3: TGTGCCTGGAACACCTGGACAACTGGAAACACCATATATTTT. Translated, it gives CAWNTWTTGNTIYF.

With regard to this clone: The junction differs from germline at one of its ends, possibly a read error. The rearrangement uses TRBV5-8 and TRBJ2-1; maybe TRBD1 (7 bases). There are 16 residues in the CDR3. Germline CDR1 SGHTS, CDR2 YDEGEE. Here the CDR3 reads CASSLVGQEGYNERFF. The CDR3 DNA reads TGTGCCAGCAGCTTGGTAGGACAGGAGGGGTACAATGAGCGGTTCTTC.

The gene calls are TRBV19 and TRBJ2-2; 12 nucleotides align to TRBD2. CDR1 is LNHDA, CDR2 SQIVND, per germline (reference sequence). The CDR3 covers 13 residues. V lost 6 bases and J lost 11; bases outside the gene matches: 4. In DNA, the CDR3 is TGTGCCAGTAGCCGACTAGCGGGGGTTGAGCTGTTTTTT. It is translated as CASSRLAGVELFF.

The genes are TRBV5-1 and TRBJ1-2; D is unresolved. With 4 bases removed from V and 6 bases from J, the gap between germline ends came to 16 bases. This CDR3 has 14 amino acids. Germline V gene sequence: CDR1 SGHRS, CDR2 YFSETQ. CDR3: CASSPFMGGDGYTF. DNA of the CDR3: TGCGCCAGCAGCCCATTTATGGGAGGCGATGGCTACACCTTC.

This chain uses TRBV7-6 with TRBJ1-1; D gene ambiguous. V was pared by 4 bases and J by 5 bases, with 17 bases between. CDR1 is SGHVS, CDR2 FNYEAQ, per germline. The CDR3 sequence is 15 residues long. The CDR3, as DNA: TGTGCCAGCAGCTATGGCAGTGTATCGGGTACTGAAGCTTTCTTT. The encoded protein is CASSYGSVSGTEAFF.

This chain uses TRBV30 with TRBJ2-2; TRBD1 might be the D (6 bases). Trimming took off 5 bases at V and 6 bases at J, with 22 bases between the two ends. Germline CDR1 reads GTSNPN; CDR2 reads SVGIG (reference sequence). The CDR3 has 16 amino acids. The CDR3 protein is CAWQTGGLGYAGELFF. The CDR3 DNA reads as TGTGCCTGGCAGACAGGCGGCTTGGGGTATGCCGGGGAGCTGTTTTTT.

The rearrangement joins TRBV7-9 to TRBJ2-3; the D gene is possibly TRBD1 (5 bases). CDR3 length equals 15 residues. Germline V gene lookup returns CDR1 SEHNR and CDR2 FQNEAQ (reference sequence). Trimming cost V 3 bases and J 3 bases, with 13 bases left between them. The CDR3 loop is CASSFKGITTDTQYF. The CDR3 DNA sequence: TGTGCCAGCAGCTTCAAGGGGATCACGACAGATACGCAGTATTTT.

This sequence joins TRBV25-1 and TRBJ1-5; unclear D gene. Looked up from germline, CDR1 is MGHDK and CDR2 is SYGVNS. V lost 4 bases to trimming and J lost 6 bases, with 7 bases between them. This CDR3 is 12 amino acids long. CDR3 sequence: CASSGSGQPQHF. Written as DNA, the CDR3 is TGTGCCAGCAGTGGGAGTGGTCAGCCCCAGCATTTT.

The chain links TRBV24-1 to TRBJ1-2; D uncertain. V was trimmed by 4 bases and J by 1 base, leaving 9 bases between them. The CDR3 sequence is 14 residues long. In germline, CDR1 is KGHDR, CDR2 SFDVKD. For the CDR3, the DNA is TGTGCCACCAGTGACTCAGGCTTTAACTATGGCTACACCTTC. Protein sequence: CATSDSGFNYGYTF.

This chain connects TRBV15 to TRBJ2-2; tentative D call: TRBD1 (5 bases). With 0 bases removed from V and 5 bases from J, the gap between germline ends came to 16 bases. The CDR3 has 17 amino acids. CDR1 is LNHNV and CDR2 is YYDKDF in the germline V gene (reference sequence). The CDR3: CATSREVGRVGTGELFF. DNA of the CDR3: TGTGCCACCAGCAGAGAAGTGGGCAGGGTAGGGACCGGGGAGCTGTTTTTT.

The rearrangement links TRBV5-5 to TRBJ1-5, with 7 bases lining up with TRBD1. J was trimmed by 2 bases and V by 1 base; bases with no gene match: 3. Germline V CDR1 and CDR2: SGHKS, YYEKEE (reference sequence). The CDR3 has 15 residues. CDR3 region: CASSLTGVGNQPQHF. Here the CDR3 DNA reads TGTGCCAGCAGCTTGACAGGGGTAGGCAATCAGCCCCAGCATTTT.

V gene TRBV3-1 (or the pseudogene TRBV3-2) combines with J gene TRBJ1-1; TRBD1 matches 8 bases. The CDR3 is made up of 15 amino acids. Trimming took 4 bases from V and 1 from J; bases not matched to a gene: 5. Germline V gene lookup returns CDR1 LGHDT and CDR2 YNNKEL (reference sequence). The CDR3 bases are TGTGCCAGCAGCCTTGGTGGGACAGGGAACACTGAAGCTTTCTTT. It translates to CASSLGGTGNTEAFF.

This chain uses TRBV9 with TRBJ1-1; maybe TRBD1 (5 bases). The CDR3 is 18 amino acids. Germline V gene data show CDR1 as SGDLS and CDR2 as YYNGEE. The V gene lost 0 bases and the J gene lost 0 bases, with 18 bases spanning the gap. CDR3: CASSVEDPQVRMNTEAFF. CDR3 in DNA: TGTGCCAGCAGCGTAGAGGACCCACAGGTACGCATGAACACTGAAGCTTTCTTT.

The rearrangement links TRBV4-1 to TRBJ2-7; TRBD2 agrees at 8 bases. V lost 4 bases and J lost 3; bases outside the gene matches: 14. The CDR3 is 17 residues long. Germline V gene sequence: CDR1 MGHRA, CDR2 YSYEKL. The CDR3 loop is CASSPQVNGLAHYEQYF. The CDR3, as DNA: TGCGCCAGCAGCCCACAAGTCAACGGACTAGCCCACTACGAGCAGTACTTC.

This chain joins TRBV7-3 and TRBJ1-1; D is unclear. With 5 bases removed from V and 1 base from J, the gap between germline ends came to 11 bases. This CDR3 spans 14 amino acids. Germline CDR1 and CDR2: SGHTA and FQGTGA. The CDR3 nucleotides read TGTGCCAGCAGCCGCAATCGGGGGAACACTGAAGCTTTCTTT. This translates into CASSRNRGNTEAFF.

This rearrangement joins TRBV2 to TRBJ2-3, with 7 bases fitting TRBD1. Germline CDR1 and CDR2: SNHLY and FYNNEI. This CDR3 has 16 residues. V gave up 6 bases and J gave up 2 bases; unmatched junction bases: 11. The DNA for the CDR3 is TGTGCCAGCAGCCCGAGACAGGGAAGAATCACAGATACGCAGTATTTT. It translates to CASSPRQGRITDTQYF.